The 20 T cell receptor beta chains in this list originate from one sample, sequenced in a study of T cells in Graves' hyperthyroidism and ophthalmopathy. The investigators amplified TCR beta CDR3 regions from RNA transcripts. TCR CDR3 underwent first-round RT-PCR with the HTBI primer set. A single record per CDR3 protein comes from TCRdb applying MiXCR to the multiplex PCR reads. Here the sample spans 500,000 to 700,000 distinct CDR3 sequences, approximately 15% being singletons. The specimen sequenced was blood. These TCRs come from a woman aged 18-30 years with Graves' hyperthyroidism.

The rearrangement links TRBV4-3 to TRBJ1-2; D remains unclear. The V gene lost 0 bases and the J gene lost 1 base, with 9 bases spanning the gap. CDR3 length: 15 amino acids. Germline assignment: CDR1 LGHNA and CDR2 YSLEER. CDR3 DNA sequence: TGCGCCAGCAGCCAAGATGCCACAAGTAACTATGGCTACACCTTC. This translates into CASSQDATSNYGYTF.

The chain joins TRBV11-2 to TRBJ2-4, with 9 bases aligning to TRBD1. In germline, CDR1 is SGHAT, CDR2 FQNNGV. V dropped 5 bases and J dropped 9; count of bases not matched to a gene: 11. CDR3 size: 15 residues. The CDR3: CASSTRDRDRVIQYF. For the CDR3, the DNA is TGTGCCAGCAGCACCCGGGACAGGGATCGAGTCATTCAGTACTTC.

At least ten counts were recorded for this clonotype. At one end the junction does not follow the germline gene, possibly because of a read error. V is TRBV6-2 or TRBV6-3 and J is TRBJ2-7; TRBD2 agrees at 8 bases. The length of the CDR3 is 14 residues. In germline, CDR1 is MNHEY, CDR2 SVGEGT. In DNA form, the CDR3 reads TGTGCCAGCAGCCCAGGACTAGCCTCCGACGAGCAGTACTTC. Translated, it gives CASSPGLASDEQYF.

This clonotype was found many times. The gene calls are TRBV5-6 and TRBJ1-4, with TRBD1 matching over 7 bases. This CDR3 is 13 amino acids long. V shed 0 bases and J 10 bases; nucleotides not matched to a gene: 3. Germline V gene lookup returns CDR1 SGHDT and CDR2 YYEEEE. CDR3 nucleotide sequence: TGTGCCAGCAGCTTGGGGACAGGTGGAAAACTGTTTTTT. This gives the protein CASSLGTGGKLFF.

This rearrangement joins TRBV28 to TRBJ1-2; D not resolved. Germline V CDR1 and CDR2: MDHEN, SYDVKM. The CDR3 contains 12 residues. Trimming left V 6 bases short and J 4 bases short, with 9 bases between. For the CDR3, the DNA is TGTGCCAGCAGCACACTTAGCTATGGCTACACCTTC. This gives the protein CASSTLSYGYTF.

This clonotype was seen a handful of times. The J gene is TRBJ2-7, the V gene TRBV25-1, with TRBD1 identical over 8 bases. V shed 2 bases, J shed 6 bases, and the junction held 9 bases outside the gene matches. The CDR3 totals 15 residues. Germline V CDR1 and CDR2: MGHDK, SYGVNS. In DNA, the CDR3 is TGTGCCAGCAGTGAAGCCTCGACAGGGGCCGCCGAGCAGTACTTC. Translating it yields CASSEASTGAAEQYF.

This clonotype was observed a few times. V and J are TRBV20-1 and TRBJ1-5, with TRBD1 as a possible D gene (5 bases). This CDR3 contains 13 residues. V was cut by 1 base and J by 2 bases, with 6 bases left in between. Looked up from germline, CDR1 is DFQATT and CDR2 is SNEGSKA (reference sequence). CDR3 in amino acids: CSARAGGNQPQHF. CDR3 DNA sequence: TGCAGTGCTAGAGCGGGGGGCAATCAGCCCCAGCATTTT.

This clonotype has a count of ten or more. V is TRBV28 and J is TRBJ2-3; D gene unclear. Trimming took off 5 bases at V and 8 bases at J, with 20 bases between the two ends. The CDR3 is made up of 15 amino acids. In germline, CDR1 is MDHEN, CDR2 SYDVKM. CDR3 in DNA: TGTGCCAGCAGTAATGCATTCGCTACTTCGGGTACGCAGTATTTT. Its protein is CASSNAFATSGTQYF.

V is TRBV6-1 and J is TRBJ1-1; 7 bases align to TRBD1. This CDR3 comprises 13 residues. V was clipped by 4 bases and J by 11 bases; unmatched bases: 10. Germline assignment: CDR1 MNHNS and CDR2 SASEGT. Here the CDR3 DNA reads TGTGCCAGCAGTGCAGAGACAGGGATCGGGGCTTTCTTT. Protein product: CASSAETGIGAFF.

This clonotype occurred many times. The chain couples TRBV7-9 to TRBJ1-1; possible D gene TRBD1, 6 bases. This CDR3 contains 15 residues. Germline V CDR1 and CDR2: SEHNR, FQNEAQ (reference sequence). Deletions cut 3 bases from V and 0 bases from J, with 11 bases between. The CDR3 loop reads CASSFPTGLNTEAFF. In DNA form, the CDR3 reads TGTGCCAGCAGCTTCCCGACAGGTTTGAACACTGAAGCTTTCTTT.

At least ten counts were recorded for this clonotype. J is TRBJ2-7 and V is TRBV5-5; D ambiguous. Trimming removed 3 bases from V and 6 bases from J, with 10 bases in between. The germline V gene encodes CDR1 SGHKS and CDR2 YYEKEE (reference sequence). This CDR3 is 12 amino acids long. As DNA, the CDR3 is TGTGCCAGCAGCTCCAACCGGGTCGAGCAGTACTTC. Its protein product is CASSSNRVEQYF.

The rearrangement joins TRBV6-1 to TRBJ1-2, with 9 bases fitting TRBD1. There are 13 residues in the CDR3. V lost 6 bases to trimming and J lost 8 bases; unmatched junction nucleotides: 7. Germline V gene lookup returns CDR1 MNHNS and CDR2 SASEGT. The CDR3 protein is CASSDRDREGYTF. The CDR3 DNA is TGTGCCAGCAGCGACCGGGACAGGGAGGGCTACACCTTC.

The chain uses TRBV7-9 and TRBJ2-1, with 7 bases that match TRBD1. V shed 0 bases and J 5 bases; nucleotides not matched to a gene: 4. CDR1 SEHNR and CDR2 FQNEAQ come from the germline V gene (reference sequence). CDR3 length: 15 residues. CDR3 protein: CASSLAGQQHNEQFF. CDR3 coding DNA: TGTGCCAGCAGCTTAGCGGGACAGCAACACAATGAGCAGTTCTTC.

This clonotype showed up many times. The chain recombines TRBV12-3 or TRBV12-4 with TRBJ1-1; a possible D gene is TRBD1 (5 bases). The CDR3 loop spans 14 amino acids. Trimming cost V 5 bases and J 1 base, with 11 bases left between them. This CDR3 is CASSQTGGNTEAFF. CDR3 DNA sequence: TGTGCCAGCAGTCAGACCGGGGGGAACACTGAAGCTTTCTTT.

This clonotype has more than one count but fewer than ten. CDR3 nucleotide sequence: TGTGCCAGCAGCATGAGGCCCTCGAGGGATTCACCCCTCCACTTT. Protein sequence: CASSMRPSRDSPLHF. The chain combines TRBV7-2 with TRBJ1-6; no clear D. Per the germline V gene, CDR1 is SGHTA and CDR2 is FQGNSA. The V end lost 5 bases, the J end lost 8 bases, and 16 bases lay between the germline ends. The CDR3 contains 15 residues. Full variable domain (remainder filled in from reference TRBV7-2 and TRBJ1-6): GAGVSQSPSNKVTEKGKDVELRCDPISGHTALYWYRQSLGQGLEFLIYFQGNSAPDKSGLPSDRFSAERTGGSVSTLTIQRTQQEDSAVYLCASSMRPSRDSPLHFGNGTRLTVT.

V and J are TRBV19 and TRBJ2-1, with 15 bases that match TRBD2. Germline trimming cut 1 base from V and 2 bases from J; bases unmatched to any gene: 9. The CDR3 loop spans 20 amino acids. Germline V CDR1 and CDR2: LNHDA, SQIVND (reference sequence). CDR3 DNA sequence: TGTGCCAGTAGTATAGGCGGTAGGGGACTAGCGGGAGGTGCCTACAATGAGCAGTTCTTC. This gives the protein CASSIGGRGLAGGAYNEQFF.

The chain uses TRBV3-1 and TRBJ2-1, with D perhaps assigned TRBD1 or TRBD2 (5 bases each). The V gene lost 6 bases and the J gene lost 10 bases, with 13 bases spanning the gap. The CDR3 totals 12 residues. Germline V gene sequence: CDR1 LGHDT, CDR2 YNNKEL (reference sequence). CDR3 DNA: TGTGCCAGCAGGGGTGGGACCGGGGAGCAGTTCTTC. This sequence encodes CASRGGTGEQFF.

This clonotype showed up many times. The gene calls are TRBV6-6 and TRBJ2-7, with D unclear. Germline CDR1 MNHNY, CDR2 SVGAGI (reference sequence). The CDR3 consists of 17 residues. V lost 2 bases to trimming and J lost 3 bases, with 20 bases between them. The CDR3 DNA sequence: TGTGCCAGCAGTTACGAGTTCCCCGCAGCGCCTAACTACGAGCAGTACTTC. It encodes CASSYEFPAAPNYEQYF.

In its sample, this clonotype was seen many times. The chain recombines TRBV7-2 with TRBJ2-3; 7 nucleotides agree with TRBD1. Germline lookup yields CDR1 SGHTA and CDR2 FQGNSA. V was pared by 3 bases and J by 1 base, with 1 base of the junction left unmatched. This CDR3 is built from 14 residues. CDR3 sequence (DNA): TGTGCCAGCAGCTTTGGACAGGGCACAGATACGCAGTATTTT. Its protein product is CASSFGQGTDTQYF.

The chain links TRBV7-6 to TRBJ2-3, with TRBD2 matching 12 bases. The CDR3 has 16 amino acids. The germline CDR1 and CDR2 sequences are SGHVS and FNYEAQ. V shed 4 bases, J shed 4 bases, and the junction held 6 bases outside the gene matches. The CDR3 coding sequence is TGTGCCAGCAGCTCCCGACTAGCGGGAGTCGCAGATACGCAGTATTTT. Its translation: CASSSRLAGVADTQYF.